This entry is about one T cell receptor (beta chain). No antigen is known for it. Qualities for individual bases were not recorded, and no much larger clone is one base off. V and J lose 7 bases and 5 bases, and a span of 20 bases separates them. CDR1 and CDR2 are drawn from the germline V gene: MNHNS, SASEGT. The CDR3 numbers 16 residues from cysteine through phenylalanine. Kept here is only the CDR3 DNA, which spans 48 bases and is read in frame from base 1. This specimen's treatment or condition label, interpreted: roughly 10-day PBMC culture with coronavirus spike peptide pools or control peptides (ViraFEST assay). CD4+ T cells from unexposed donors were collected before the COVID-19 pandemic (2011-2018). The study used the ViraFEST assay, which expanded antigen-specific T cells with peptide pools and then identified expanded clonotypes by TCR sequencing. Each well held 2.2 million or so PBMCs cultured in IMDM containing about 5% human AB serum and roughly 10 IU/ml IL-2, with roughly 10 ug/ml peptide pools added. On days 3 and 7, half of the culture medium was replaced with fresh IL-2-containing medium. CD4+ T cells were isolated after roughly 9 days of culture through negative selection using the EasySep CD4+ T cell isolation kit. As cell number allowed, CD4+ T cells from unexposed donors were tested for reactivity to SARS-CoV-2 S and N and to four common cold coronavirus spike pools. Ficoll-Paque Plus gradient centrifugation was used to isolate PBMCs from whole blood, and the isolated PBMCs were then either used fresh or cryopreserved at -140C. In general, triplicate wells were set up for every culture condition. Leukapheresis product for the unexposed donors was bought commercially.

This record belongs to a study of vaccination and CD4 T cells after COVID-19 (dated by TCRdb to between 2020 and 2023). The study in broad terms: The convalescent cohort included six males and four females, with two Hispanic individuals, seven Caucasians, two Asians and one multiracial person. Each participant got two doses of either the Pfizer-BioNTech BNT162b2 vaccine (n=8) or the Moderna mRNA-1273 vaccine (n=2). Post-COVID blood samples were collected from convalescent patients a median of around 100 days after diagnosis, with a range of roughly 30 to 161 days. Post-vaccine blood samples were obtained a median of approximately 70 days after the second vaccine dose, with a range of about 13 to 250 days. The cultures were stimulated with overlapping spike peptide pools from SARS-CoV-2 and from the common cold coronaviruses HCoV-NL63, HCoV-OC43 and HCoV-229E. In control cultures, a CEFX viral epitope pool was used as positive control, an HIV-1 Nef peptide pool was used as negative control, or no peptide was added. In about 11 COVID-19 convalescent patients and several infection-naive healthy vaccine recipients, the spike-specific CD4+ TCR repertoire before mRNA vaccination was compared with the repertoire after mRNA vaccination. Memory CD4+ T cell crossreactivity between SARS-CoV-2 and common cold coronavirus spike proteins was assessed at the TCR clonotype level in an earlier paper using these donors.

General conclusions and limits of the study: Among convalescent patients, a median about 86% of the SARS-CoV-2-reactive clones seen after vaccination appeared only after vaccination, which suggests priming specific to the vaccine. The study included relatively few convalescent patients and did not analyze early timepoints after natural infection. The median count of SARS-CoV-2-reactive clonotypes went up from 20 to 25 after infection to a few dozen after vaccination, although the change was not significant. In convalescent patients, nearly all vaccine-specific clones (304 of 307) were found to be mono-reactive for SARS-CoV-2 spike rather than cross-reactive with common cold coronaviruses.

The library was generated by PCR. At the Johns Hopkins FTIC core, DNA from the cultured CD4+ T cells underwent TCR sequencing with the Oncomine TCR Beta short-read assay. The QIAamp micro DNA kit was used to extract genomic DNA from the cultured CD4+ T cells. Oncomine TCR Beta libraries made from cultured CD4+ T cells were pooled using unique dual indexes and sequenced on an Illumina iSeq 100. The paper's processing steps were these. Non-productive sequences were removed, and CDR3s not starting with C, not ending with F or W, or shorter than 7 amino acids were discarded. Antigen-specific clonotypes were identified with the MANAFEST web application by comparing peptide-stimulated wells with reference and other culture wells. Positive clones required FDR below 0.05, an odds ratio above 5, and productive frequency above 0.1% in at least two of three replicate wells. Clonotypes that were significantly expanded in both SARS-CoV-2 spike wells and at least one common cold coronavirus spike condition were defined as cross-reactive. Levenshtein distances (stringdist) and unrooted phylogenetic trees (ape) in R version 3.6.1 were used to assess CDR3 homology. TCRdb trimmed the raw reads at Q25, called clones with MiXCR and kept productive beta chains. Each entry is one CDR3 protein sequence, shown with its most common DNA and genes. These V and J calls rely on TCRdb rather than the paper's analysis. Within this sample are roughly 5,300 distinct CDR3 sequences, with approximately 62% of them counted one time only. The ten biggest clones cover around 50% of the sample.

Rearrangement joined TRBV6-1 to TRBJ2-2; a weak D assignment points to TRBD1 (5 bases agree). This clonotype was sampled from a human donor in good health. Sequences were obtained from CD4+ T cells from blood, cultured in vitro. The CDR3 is CASTLTPGHSTGELFF. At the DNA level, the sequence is TGTGCCAGCACCCTAACCCCCGGACACTCTACCGGGGAGCTGTTTTTT.